A selection of T cell receptor beta chains follows, all from one sample in a study of blood T cell repertoires in COVID-19. Assay: immunoSEQ multiplex PCR; the TCRdb copy retains only in-frame clones and omits some. The sample shows approximately 75,000 clones, roughly 90% of them seen only once. The sample consisted of peripheral blood. These receptors all come from a human donor in a cohort sampled during active COVID-19. Each CDR3 is given with its conserved first and last residue. The D gene is left open where the match is weak. Size is stated for part of the rows, as once, few or many counts, or as a class when the clone is expanded.

>TRBJ2-1|.|TRBD1|TRBV19|15
TGTGCCAGTAGTATCCTCAAAGACAGGGCCAATGAGCAGTTCTTC
CASSILKDRANEQFF
>TRBJ2-5|.|TRBD2|TRBV9|17
TGTGCCAGCAGCCCGGGGTCTAGCGGGGGCCGACAAGAGACCCAGTACTTC
CASSPGSSGGRQETQYF
>TRBJ1-1|.|TRBD1|TRBV27|11
TGTGCCAGCAGAACAGGGGCGGTAGCTTTCTTT
CASRTGAVAFF
>TRBJ2-7|.|.|TRBV10-2|13
TGCGCCAACCCGCTGGGGACTGCTCAGGAGCAGTACTTC
CANPLGTAQEQYF
>TRBJ2-1|.|.|TRBV10-1|13
TGCGCCAGCAGCGGACTGGGCAGGAATGAGCAGTTCTTC
CASSGLGRNEQFF
>TRBJ1-2|.|.|TRBV10-1|14
TGCGCCAGCAGCCCGTCCACTCCGGGCTATGGCTACACCTTC
CASSPSTPGYGYTF
>TRBJ1-3|.|TRBD1|TRBV5-1|17
TGCGCCAGCAGCGGGAGCACCTATGACAGGGGAGGAAACACCATATATTTT
CASSGSTYDRGGNTIYF
>TRBJ2-2|.|TRBD2|TRBV19|14
TGTGCCAGTAGTCTGGCGGGAGGTACCGGGGAGCTGTTTTTT
CASSLAGGTGELFF
>TRBJ1-5|.|TRBD1|TRBV7-2|16
TGTGCCAGCAGCTTGGACAGGCTCAGTGGTAATCAGCCCCAGCATTTT
CASSLDRLSGNQPQHF
>TRBJ2-1|.|TRBD2|TRBV5-1|17
TGCGCCAGCAGGCGTGGCGGGGGGTCGAGCTCCTACAATGAGCAGTTCTTC
CASRRGGGSSSYNEQFF
>TRBJ1-2|.|.|TRBV19|14
TGTGCCAGTAGTTCTCAAACCAGGGTTGGAGGCTACACCTTC
CASSSQTRVGGYTF
>TRBJ2-5|once|TRBD2|TRBV9|17
TGTGCCAGCAGCCTAGGGACTAGCGGGGGGGCAGGAGAGACCCAGTACTTC
CASSLGTSGGAGETQYF
>TRBJ2-3|.|TRBD1|TRBV11-2|14
TGTGCCAGCAGCTTAGATCGACAGGGCGATACGCAGTATTTT
CASSLDRQGDTQYF
>TRBJ2-2|.|.|TRBV3-1/TRBV3-2|15
TGTGCCAGCAGCCAGGCGGGCGGGGCGTCCGGGGAGCTGTTTTTT
CASSQAGGASGELFF
>TRBJ2-2|once|TRBD2|TRBV28|15
TGTGCCAGCAGGACGACGCGGGGGGCCACCGGGGAGCTGTTTTTT
CASRTTRGATGELFF
>TRBJ2-7|.|.|TRBV6-5|13
TGTGCCAGCAGCAAACGACAGGATAGAGAGCAGTACTTC
CASSKRQDREQYF
>TRBJ2-2|.|.|TRBV15|15
TGTGCCACCAGCAGGCAGGGGAGTAACACCGGGGAGCTGTTTTTT
CATSRQGSNTGELFF
>TRBJ2-3|.|TRBD2|TRBV10-3|15
TGTGCCATCAGGACCCTAGCGGGGGGGCGAGATACGCAGTATTTT
CAIRTLAGGRDTQYF
>TRBJ2-5|.|TRBD2|TRBV3-1/TRBV3-2|17
TGTGCCAGCAGCCAAGTAATTGCGGGGGGGCTGGGAGAGACCCAGTACTTC
CASSQVIAGGLGETQYF
>TRBJ1-1|.|.|TRBV5-1|14
TGCGCCAGCAGCAGACAGGACAGCTACACTGAAGCTTTCTTT
CASSRQDSYTEAFF
>TRBJ1-3|once|.|TRBV3-1/TRBV3-2|14
TGTGCCAGCAGCCATACCTCGGAGGGAAACACCATATATTTT
CASSHTSEGNTIYF
>TRBJ1-1|.|.|TRBV4-3|15
TGCGCCAGCAGCCAAGATTGGCGGGTGAACACTGAAGCTTTCTTT
CASSQDWRVNTEAFF
>TRBJ1-5|.|.|TRBV7-9|16
TGTGCCAGCAGCTATAGGGCACAGGTTAGCAATCAGCCCCAGCATTTT
CASSYRAQVSNQPQHF
>TRBJ1-3|.|TRBD1|TRBV28|16
TGTGCCAGCACCCCAGGACAGGGGGCTTCTGGAAACACCATATATTTT
CASTPGQGASGNTIYF
>TRBJ1-5|.|TRBD1|TRBV5-5|14
TGTGCCAGCAGCCCAGGGGGCTTCAATCAGCCCCAGCATTTT
CASSPGGFNQPQHF
>TRBJ2-3|.|.|TRBV13|15
TGTGCCAGCAGCTTAACTAGCCCCTTCACAGATACGCAGTATTTT
CASSLTSPFTDTQYF
>TRBJ1-3|.|TRBD1|TRBV5-6|17
TGTGCCAGCAGCCCTAGACAGGGCCTTATAGGTGGAAACACCATATATTTT
CASSPRQGLIGGNTIYF
>TRBJ2-3|.|.|TRBV5-1|17
TGCGCCAGCAGCTTGGCCGGACAAGGGGGGGTAACAGATACGCAGTATTTT
CASSLAGQGGVTDTQYF
>TRBJ1-1|.|.|TRBV3-1/TRBV3-2|15
TGTGCCAGCAGCCCGGACAGCAACATGAACACTGAAGCTTTCTTT
CASSPDSNMNTEAFF
>TRBJ2-5|once|.|TRBV27|14
TGTGCCAGCAGAGCGGCAGGCTACCAAGAGACCCAGTACTTC
CASRAAGYQETQYF
>TRBJ2-2|.|.|TRBV3-1/TRBV3-2|15
TGTGCCAGCAGCCCCTCACGGGGGGCTTCCGGGGAGCTGTTTTTT
CASSPSRGASGELFF
>TRBJ1-2|.|.|TRBV21-1|14
TGTGCCAGCAGAAACAACAACAGGGCCTATGGCTACACCTTC
CASRNNNRAYGYTF
>TRBJ1-1|.|TRBD1|TRBV3-1/TRBV3-2|13
TGTGCCAGCAGTCGGGACAGGGTTACTGAAGCTTTCTTT
CASSRDRVTEAFF